These T cell receptor beta chains were read from a single sample in a study of blood T cells in healthy people across ages. In TCRdb, the 5' RACE reads were re-called with MiXCR into one record per CDR3 protein. This sample carries about a million distinct CDR3 sequences, roughly 51% of them seen once, and the ten largest clones take about a fifth. The sample consisted of blood. The receptors originated from a woman aged 55-69 years in good health. CDR3s include the opening cysteine and the closing phenylalanine or tryptophan. A D gene is named only where the DNA matches it firmly. Where a row states a size, it is once, few, many or the class of an expanded clone; other rows omit it.

size,J,V,D,CDR3,DNA
.,TRBJ2-7,TRBV2,TRBD2,CASSERSTSGSLNEQYF,TGTGCCAGCAGTGAACGGTCGACTAGCGGGAGTTTGAACGAGCAGTACTTC
.,TRBJ1-2,TRBV5-1,.,CASSLGPTGSGYGYTF,TGCGCCAGCAGCTTGGGTCCTACTGGGTCGGGATATGGCTACACCTTC
few,TRBJ1-4,TRBV29-1,.,CSVEEQGNEKLFF,TGCAGCGTTGAAGAACAGGGAAATGAAAAACTGTTTTTT
few,TRBJ2-5,TRBV2,.,CASFPGKQETQYF,TGTGCCAGTTTCCCCGGGAAACAGGAGACCCAGTACTTC
once,TRBJ1-4,TRBV7-9,.,CASSSSGLQEKLFF,TGTGCCAGCAGCTCCTCAGGACTCCAAGAAAAACTGTTTTTT
.,TRBJ1-4,TRBV4-1,.,CASSHQVVEKLFF,TGCGCCAGCAGCCACCAAGTAGTAGAAAAACTGTTTTTT
.,TRBJ2-4,TRBV18,TRBD1,CASSPIQGAYIQYF,TGTGCCAGCTCCCCCATACAGGGGGCCTACATTCAGTACTTC
.,TRBJ2-3,TRBV20-1,TRBD1,CSATRDRGFTDTQYF,TGCAGTGCTACCCGGGACAGGGGGTTCACAGATACGCAGTATTTT
few,TRBJ2-3,TRBV4-2,TRBD2,CASSQEGLAGSDTQYF,TGTGCCAGCAGCCAAGAAGGTTTAGCGGGATCAGATACGCAGTATTTT
.,TRBJ2-7,TRBV30,TRBD2,CAWSWGGTYEQYF,TGTGCCTGGAGTTGGGGGGGTACCTACGAGCAGTACTTC
.,TRBJ1-6,TRBV13,.,CASAPRGGLNSPLHF,TGTGCCAGCGCACCCCGAGGGGGACTTAATTCACCCCTCCACTTT
.,TRBJ2-6,TRBV27,.,CASINLSSGANVLTF,TGTGCCAGCATTAATCTCAGCTCTGGGGCCAACGTCCTGACTTTC
few,TRBJ2-5,TRBV18,.,CASSAPSVETQYF,TGTGCCAGCTCAGCGCCGTCAGTCGAGACCCAGTACTTC
.,TRBJ1-3,TRBV6-1,.,CASSGPGTTGNTIYF,TGTGCCAGCAGTGGTCCCGGAACCACTGGAAACACCATATATTTT
.,TRBJ1-2,TRBV5-1,TRBD1,CASSFDGQAADYGYTF,TGCGCCAGCAGCTTCGACGGACAGGCCGCCGACTATGGCTACACCTTC
.,TRBJ2-3,TRBV5-1,TRBD2,CASSLEAGVTGTQYF,TGCGCCAGCAGCTTGGAAGCGGGAGTCACAGGTACGCAGTATTTT
.,TRBJ2-1,TRBV3-1,.,CASSPRSVGGNEQFF,TGTGCCAGCAGCCCCCGTAGTGTAGGTGGAAATGAGCAGTTCTTC
.,TRBJ2-1,TRBV11-2,.,CASSLVSGQEQFF,TGTGCCAGCAGCTTAGTTTCAGGCCAAGAGCAGTTCTTC
.,TRBJ2-7,TRBV28,.,CASRVAEWPYEQYF,TGTGCCAGCCGAGTAGCGGAATGGCCCTACGAGCAGTACTTC
.,TRBJ1-6,TRBV4-3,.,CASSPGHNNSPLHF,TGCGCCAGCAGCCCGGGACACAATAATTCACCCCTCCACTTT
.,TRBJ1-2,TRBV2,TRBD1,CASSELDRDSYGYTF,TGTGCCAGCAGTGAATTGGACAGGGATTCCTATGGCTACACCTTC
once,TRBJ1-5,TRBV7-2,.,CASSLEFRNQPQHF,TGTGCCAGCAGCTTAGAGTTCCGTAATCAGCCCCAGCATTTT
.,TRBJ1-1,TRBV12-3/TRBV12-4,.,CASTTRPGENTEAFF,TGTGCCAGCACGACCAGGCCAGGGGAAAACACTGAAGCTTTCTTT
.,TRBJ1-4,TRBV7-2,.,CASSLKAGGGEKLFF,TGTGCCAGCAGCTTAAAGGCTGGGGGCGGTGAAAAACTGTTTTTT
once,TRBJ1-2,TRBV20-1,TRBD1,CSARKKGTGLNYGYTF,TGCAGTGCTAGAAAGAAGGGGACAGGGCTAAACTATGGCTACACCTTC
once,TRBJ2-3,TRBV5-5,.,CASNLLNGADTQYF,TGTGCCAGCAACCTCCTGAATGGCGCAGATACGCAGTATTTT
.,TRBJ2-7,TRBV4-1,TRBD2,CASSQLSGGNNEQYF,TGCGCCAGCAGCCAACTTAGCGGGGGAAACAATGAGCAGTACTTC
once,TRBJ2-5,TRBV12-3/TRBV12-4,TRBD2,CASSLSGRWGMTQYF,TGTGCCAGCAGTCTTAGCGGGAGGTGGGGTATGACCCAGTACTTC
.,TRBJ2-7,TRBV4-1,TRBD1,CASSPSRQGAVSYEQYF,TGCGCCAGCAGCCCGTCACGACAGGGCGCCGTCTCCTACGAGCAGTACTTC
.,TRBJ2-3,TRBV5-1,TRBD1,CASSTQGAGRDTQYF,TGCGCCAGCAGCACGCAGGGGGCAGGGCGGGATACGCAGTATTTT
few,TRBJ2-1,TRBV2,TRBD2,CASSGGTSRSNEQFF,TGTGCCAGCAGTGGGGGGACTAGCCGGTCCAATGAGCAGTTCTTC
.,TRBJ2-6,TRBV2,.,CASSRGGTSGANVLTF,TGTGCCAGCTCGAGGGGCGGAACCTCTGGGGCCAACGTCCTGACTTTC
.,TRBJ2-7,TRBV20-1,TRBD2,CSSSSGLAGEEQYF,TGCAGTTCCTCATCCGGGCTAGCGGGAGAAGAGCAGTACTTC
.,TRBJ1-5,TRBV20-1,.,CSASSRLTVHQPQHF,TGCAGTGCTAGTTCCCGTCTCACCGTGCATCAGCCCCAGCATTTT
.,TRBJ2-3,TRBV27,TRBD2,CASSYRAPGLAGAGTDTQYF,TGTGCCAGCAGTTATAGGGCCCCGGGACTAGCGGGAGCGGGCACAGATACGCAGTATTTT
.,TRBJ2-4,TRBV7-9,.,CASSSLVGVQYF,TGTGCCAGCAGCTCCCTTGTAGGGGTTCAGTACTTC
few,TRBJ2-1,TRBV12-3/TRBV12-4,.,CASSFGTTYEQFF,TGTGCCAGCAGTTTTGGGACAACATATGAGCAGTTCTTC
.,TRBJ1-2,TRBV5-1,.,CASGETYGYTF,TGCGCCAGCGGGGAGACCTATGGCTACACCTTC
.,TRBJ2-7,TRBV27,TRBD2,CASSLTASGNEQYF,TGTGCCAGCAGTTTAACGGCTAGCGGGAACGAGCAGTACTTC
.,TRBJ2-7,TRBV4-1,TRBD2,CASSLSGRGSYEQYF,TGCGCCAGCAGCCTTAGCGGGAGGGGGTCCTACGAGCAGTACTTC
.,TRBJ2-7,TRBV28,.,CASSNRTPTQQYF,TGTGCCAGCAGCAACAGAACCCCGACCCAGCAGTACTTC
.,TRBJ2-3,TRBV12-3/TRBV12-4,.,CASSLGGPVTDTQYF,TGTGCCAGCAGTTTAGGGGGGCCCGTCACAGATACGCAGTATTTT
few,TRBJ1-2,TRBV15,.,CATSRVEWAYGYTF,TGTGCCACCAGCAGAGTGGAATGGGCCTATGGCTACACCTTC
.,TRBJ2-7,TRBV20-1,TRBD2,CSARTAGSSYEQYF,TGCAGTGCTAGGACAGCGGGGTCCTCCTACGAGCAGTACTTC
.,TRBJ2-5,TRBV4-1,TRBD2,CASSQDFDRGGGRLETQYF,TGCGCCAGCAGCCAAGATTTCGATCGGGGCGGGGGAAGGCTGGAGACCCAGTACTTC
.,TRBJ2-1,TRBV11-3,TRBD2,CASSPGTSGRKVNEQFF,TGTGCCAGCAGCCCGGGGACTAGCGGGAGAAAAGTCAATGAGCAGTTCTTC
few,TRBJ2-4,TRBV10-3,.,CAISESLLAKNIQYF,TGTGCCATCAGTGAGTCGCTACTAGCCAAAAACATTCAGTACTTC
.,TRBJ2-5,TRBV7-9,TRBD1,CASSWDRVETQYF,TGTGCCAGCAGCTGGGACAGGGTGGAGACCCAGTACTTC
.,TRBJ2-7,TRBV20-1,.,CSARPRLSLVPYEQYF,TGCAGTGCTAGACCCCGCCTGAGCCTCGTACCGTACGAGCAGTACTTC